The rows below give T cell receptor beta chains drawn from one sample of a study of early T cells in non-severe SARS-CoV-2 infection. One entry per CDR3 protein results from TCRdb running MiXCR on the 5' RACE reads. The sample has tens of thousands of distinct CDR3 sequences, about 11% seen once. The specimen was whole blood, collected at baseline. The receptor source for this set is an adult who was a healthcare worker with PCR-confirmed SARS-CoV-2 infection or an uninfected control (not recorded which). The donor label of this sample is uncertain. The CDR3 runs from the conserved cysteine through the conserved F or W. Each record gives: V gene, clone size, J gene, D gene, CDR3 length, CDR3 DNA, CDR3 protein. The D gene is left open where the match is weak. The size field is filled for only some rows; it gives once, few, many or a size class.

v_call: TRBV29-1; clone_size: -; j_call: TRBJ2-5; d_call: -; cdr3_length: 11; cdr3_nt: TGCAGTAAGACAGTCCAAGAGACCCAGTACTTC; cdr3_aa: CSKTVQETQYF
v_call: TRBV6-6; clone_size: few; j_call: TRBJ2-2; d_call: TRBD2; cdr3_length: 13; cdr3_nt: TGTGCCAGCAGTTATCGGCGGGGGGGGGAGCTGTTTTTT; cdr3_aa: CASSYRRGGELFF
v_call: TRBV25-1; clone_size: few; j_call: TRBJ1-5; d_call: -; cdr3_length: 16; cdr3_nt: TGTGCCAGCAGTGAATTGGGTGGAGGCAGCAATCAGCCCCAGCATTTT; cdr3_aa: CASSELGGGSNQPQHF
v_call: TRBV29-1; clone_size: few; j_call: TRBJ1-1; d_call: -; cdr3_length: 11; cdr3_nt: TGCAGCGTGATAATGAACACTGAAGCTTTCTTT; cdr3_aa: CSVIMNTEAFF
v_call: TRBV27; clone_size: many; j_call: TRBJ2-4; d_call: -; cdr3_length: 16; cdr3_nt: TGTGCCAGCAGAGTAAACGGAGGCCTAGCCAAAAACATTCAGTACTTC; cdr3_aa: CASRVNGGLAKNIQYF
v_call: TRBV6-4; clone_size: many; j_call: TRBJ1-1; d_call: TRBD1; cdr3_length: 13; cdr3_nt: TGTGCCAGCAGTGACTTACCGGGACAGAAAGCTTTCTTT; cdr3_aa: CASSDLPGQKAFF
v_call: TRBV11-2; clone_size: few; j_call: TRBJ2-3; d_call: -; cdr3_length: 15; cdr3_nt: TGTGCCAGCAGCTTAGATATGGGAAGCACAGATACGCAGTATTTT; cdr3_aa: CASSLDMGSTDTQYF
v_call: TRBV4-1; clone_size: few; j_call: TRBJ1-2; d_call: TRBD1; cdr3_length: 15; cdr3_nt: TGCGCCAGCAGCCACCGACAGGGCCTGGACTATGGCTACACCTTC; cdr3_aa: CASSHRQGLDYGYTF
v_call: TRBV12-3/TRBV12-4; clone_size: -; j_call: TRBJ1-1; d_call: TRBD1; cdr3_length: 15; cdr3_nt: TGTGCCAGCAGTTTCGGGGGGACAGGGAAAACTGAAGCTTTCTTT; cdr3_aa: CASSFGGTGKTEAFF
v_call: TRBV18; clone_size: -; j_call: TRBJ1-1; d_call: TRBD1; cdr3_length: 15; cdr3_nt: TGTGCCAGCTCACCACCGACAGGGCAGGACACTGAAGCTTTCTTT; cdr3_aa: CASSPPTGQDTEAFF
v_call: TRBV4-2; clone_size: -; j_call: TRBJ2-3; d_call: TRBD2; cdr3_length: 16; cdr3_nt: TGTGCCAGCAGCCAAGGGGGACTACGCCGCACAGATACGCAGTATTTT; cdr3_aa: CASSQGGLRRTDTQYF
v_call: TRBV2; clone_size: -; j_call: TRBJ2-4; d_call: TRBD1; cdr3_length: 14; cdr3_nt: TGTGCCAGCATGAGGGGGCGATCAGTAGACATTCAGTACTTC; cdr3_aa: CASMRGRSVDIQYF
v_call: TRBV4-1; clone_size: few; j_call: TRBJ1-3; d_call: -; cdr3_length: 16; cdr3_nt: TGCGCCAGCAGCTCCGGGGTGGGCGTGCGAGGAAACACCATATATTTT; cdr3_aa: CASSSGVGVRGNTIYF
v_call: TRBV3-1; clone_size: few; j_call: TRBJ2-5; d_call: -; cdr3_length: 15; cdr3_nt: TGTGCCAGCACCCAACCGGGTCTTCACGGGGGGACCCAGTACTTC; cdr3_aa: CASTQPGLHGGTQYF
v_call: TRBV6-2/TRBV6-3; clone_size: few; j_call: TRBJ1-2; d_call: -; cdr3_length: 15; cdr3_nt: TGTGCCAGCAGTAATGGGGACACCACTAACTATGGCTACACCTTC; cdr3_aa: CASSNGDTTNYGYTF
v_call: TRBV7-3; clone_size: many; j_call: TRBJ2-1; d_call: -; cdr3_length: 14; cdr3_nt: TGTGCCAGCAGCCGGCCGGGGCTGGGCAATGAGCAGTTCTTC; cdr3_aa: CASSRPGLGNEQFF
v_call: TRBV2; clone_size: few; j_call: TRBJ2-5; d_call: -; cdr3_length: 14; cdr3_nt: TGTGCCAGCATACAAGAGACAGGAGTTGAGACCCAGTACTTC; cdr3_aa: CASIQETGVETQYF
v_call: TRBV3-1; clone_size: -; j_call: TRBJ2-5; d_call: -; cdr3_length: 11; cdr3_nt: TGTGCCAGCAGCCCAAGAGGGACCCAGTACTTC; cdr3_aa: CASSPRGTQYF
v_call: TRBV5-1; clone_size: -; j_call: TRBJ2-2; d_call: TRBD1; cdr3_length: 16; cdr3_nt: TGCGCCAGCAGCGGACAGGGTCCCTGGAACACCGGGGAGCTGTTTTTT; cdr3_aa: CASSGQGPWNTGELFF
v_call: TRBV20-1; clone_size: few; j_call: TRBJ2-5; d_call: -; cdr3_length: 13; cdr3_nt: TGCAGTGCTATGAAGGAGGGGCCAGAGACCCAGTACTTC; cdr3_aa: CSAMKEGPETQYF